This T cell receptor beta chain was sequenced for a study of blood T cell repertoires in COVID-19. On the study more broadly: Sites in the United States, Italy and Spain provided acute and convalescent COVID-19 samples. T cells, B-cell-depleted T cells, or PBMCs provided the cDNA or gDNA that served as material.

In the original analysis: Using reference gene primer amplification, nucleated cell counts were estimated. TCRdb keeps only in-frame clones here, not all; method: immunoSEQ multiplex PCR. D and trimming come from the DNA, and the V and J calls and clone size come from that table. Of roughly 390,000 clones listed, roughly 85% are singletons. This clone has just a few counts. This same CDR3 is encoded by further DNA sequences in the sample. Germline-derived CDR1 and CDR2 are SQVTM and ANQGSEA. CDR3 length: 11 amino acids. Deletions cut 2 bases from V and 1 base from J, with 2 bases between. The sequenced sample was peripheral blood. The clonotype originates from a woman between 18 and 30 years old with acute or convalescent COVID-19. The chain carries TRBV29-1 and TRBJ1-1; D remains unclear. The chain's CDR3 is CSVERNTEAFF. The CDR3 DNA is TGCAGCGTTGAACGGAACACTGAAGCTTTCTTT.